This TCR beta chain is drawn from a study of cytomegalovirus exposure and HLA in healthy donors. Findings and limits, study-wide: A cluster of highly shared sequence variants was likely a sequencing artifact. It was taken for granted in presence/absence analyses that sequencing depth across donors was roughly uniform. Upon later analysis, HLA-associated TCR beta chains proved more clonally expanded than other, equally common chains.

The germline V gene has CDR1 MNHNS and CDR2 SASEGT. The CDR3 sequence is 15 residues long. The J segment lost 5 bases and the V segment lost 1 base, leaving 7 bases of the junction unmatched. Remarks on this clone: Its specificity is not known.

Amplification used 60 Vbeta primers and 13 Jbeta primers. Assay used: immunoSEQ multiplex PCR; TCRdb lists only in-frame clones, some missing. The sample holds 200,000 to 250,000 clones, about 89% seen once. Every donor was a healthy person donating bone marrow. The sequenced sample consisted of PBMCs. The chain links TRBV6-1 to TRBJ2-7, with 8 bases lining up with TRBD1. The sequence derives from a young woman in good health and CMV-seronegative. Here the CDR3 DNA reads TGTGCCAGCAGTGAAGGTTTTGACAGGGGTCACGAGCAGTACTTC. Protein: CASSEGFDRGHEQYF.